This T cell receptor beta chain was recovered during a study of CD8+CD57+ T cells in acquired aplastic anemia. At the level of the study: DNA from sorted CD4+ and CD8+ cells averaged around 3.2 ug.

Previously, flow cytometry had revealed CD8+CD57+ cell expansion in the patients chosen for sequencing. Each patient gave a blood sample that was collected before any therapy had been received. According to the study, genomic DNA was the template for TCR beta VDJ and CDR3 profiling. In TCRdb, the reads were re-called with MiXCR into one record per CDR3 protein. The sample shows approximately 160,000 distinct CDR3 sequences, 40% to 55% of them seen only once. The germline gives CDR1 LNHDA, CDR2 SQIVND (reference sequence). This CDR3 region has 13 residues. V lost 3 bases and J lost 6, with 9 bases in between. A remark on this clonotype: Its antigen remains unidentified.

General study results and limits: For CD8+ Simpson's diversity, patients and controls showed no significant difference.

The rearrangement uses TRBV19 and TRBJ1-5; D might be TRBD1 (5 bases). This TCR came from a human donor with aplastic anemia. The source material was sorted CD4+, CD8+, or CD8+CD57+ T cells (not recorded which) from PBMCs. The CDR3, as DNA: TGTGCCAGTAGTATGGGGGGAAGTCAGCCCCAGCATTTT. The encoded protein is CASSMGGSQPQHF. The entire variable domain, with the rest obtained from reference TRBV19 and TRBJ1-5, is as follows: DGGITQSPKYLFRKEGQNVTLSCEQNLNHDAMYWYRQDPGQGLRLIYYSQIVNDFQKGDIAEGYSVSREKKESFPLTVTSAQKNPTAFYLCASSMGGSQPQHFGDGTRLSIL.